The entry below describes one T cell receptor beta chain. Only one count was recorded for this clone. Its antigen is unknown. Base qualities are not at hand, and no much larger clone is one base apart. The entry originates in a study of shared clonotypes between healthy human individuals (dated by TCRdb to 2019 to 2021). Background for the entire study: The cohort included three men and a couple of women between 18 and 49 years of age. Per donor, three plates each were used for CD4 naive and CD4 memory, two for CD8 naive, and one for CD8 memory. Blood TCR repertoires of several healthy adults were deeply sequenced to estimate repertoire size and the extent of clonotype sharing between individuals. To increase sequencing depth and limit assay-specific biases, different laboratories used diverse techniques to prepare libraries and sequence TCR repertoires. Each donor's leukapheresis produced roughly between about 0.9 and 9.5 billion PBMCs. What the authors observed across the whole study: The genetic and exposure-history diversity represented was limited by the small number of donors. Even with the large sequencing depth, rarefaction of the sorted-subset datasets indicated that sequencing was incomplete. Pairwise subsampling led to the expectation that sequencing depth would affect the degree of clonotype sharing among donors. Across a few donors, roughly 5.1% of naive CD4, approximately 4% of naive CD8, around 2.5% of memory CD4, and roughly 0.4% of memory CD8 clonotypes were shared. Only blood was sampled, and tissue TCR repertoires likely differ from those in blood. Larger estimated clonotype richness was generally found for naive subsets than for memory subsets. Clonotypes shared by all four sorted-subset donors showed higher generation probabilities than non-shared clonotypes.

The CDR3 measures 14 amino acids from cysteine to phenylalanine. Of all the DNA, just the CDR3 is kept, 42 bases in frame from base 1. For CDR1 and CDR2, the germline V gene (reference sequence) lists LNHNV and YYDKDF. Between the V and J ends, shortened by 2 bases and 7 bases respectively, the junction contains 12 bases. Using the deep immunoSEQ assay, TCR CDR3 regions were amplified from genomic DNA by multiplex PCR. Extracted genomic DNA from each cell subset was distributed evenly across all wells of several immunoSEQ 96-well plates, and each plate was treated as a replicate. Each replicate PCR for sorted subsets received about 180 ng genomic DNA, equal to roughly 29,000 T cell genomes. The purified libraries were quantified using a Qubit 3.0 fluorometer, sized with a Bioanalyzer 2100, and then quantified again using the KAPA Library Quantification kit. Every immunoSEQ 96-well plate was sequenced on a separate single-read 150-cycle Illumina NextSeq 550 flow cell. The paper's data handling went like this. Because only junctional sequences without quality scores were contained in the immunoSEQ output, filtering matching that applied to full-length reads could not be performed. To assign V/J genes and CDR3, sequences were annotated against IMGT germline references using PyIR, a Python wrapper for IgBLAST v1.9. Any read was removed if the V/J assignment was weak (E-value above 1e-6), the CDR3 was missing, or the read contained stop codons, out-of-frame junctions, or ambiguous translated residues. V3J clonotypes were defined as sequences sharing an identical inferred V gene, J gene, and CDR3 amino acid sequence. The percentage overlap between two repertoires was calculated by dividing the number of shared unique clonotypes by the size of the smaller repertoire. RTK rarefaction, the Chao1 estimator, and Recon v2.1 estimates of unobserved clonotypes were used to assess repertoire richness. Generation probabilities for all TCRbeta clonotypes obtained by the gDNA method from four donors were computed using OLGA. TCRdb limited this immuneACCESS table to in-frame rearrangements with V and J called. A share of clones is missing; checked studies link under half to unresolved V genes, and the rest is unexplained. Clone size and V and J calls were adopted from that table, with D and trimming inferred from the DNA. This sample holds about 2.1 million clones; 80% to 95% were observed only once. The ten biggest clones cover more than 1.5% of the sample.

CD8 naive samples were CD45RO-negative cells positively selected for CCR7, giving a CD45RA+CCR7+ population that excluded TemRA cells. Healthy HIV-negative adults with no recently reported acute infections or vaccinations were included as donors. Every donor was a Caucasian adult living in Nashville, Tennessee, USA. Blood was collected by leukapheresis, and PBMCs were isolated by Ficoll-Histopaque density gradient centrifugation and then cryopreserved in liquid nitrogen vapor phase. Analytical flow cytometry was used to check the purity and quantity of every magnetically sorted T cell population. From each sorted fraction, genomic DNA was isolated and quantified by UV absorbance on a Nanodrop 2000c.

This chain is built from TRBV15 and TRBJ2-1; the D segment cannot be called with confidence. Sequencing was performed on naive CD8+ T cells from PBMCs. The cell subset or site label corresponds to: CD45RA+CCR7+. This TCR was sampled from a man younger than 35 in good health. Some clones in this sample may be carry-over from other donors' samples. The DNA sequence is TGTGCCACCAGCAGACCAAGAACCGATAATGAGCAGTTCTTC. This is translated as CATSRPRTDNEQFF.